These 18 T cell receptor beta chains came from one sample sequenced in a study of cytotoxic CD8 clonotypes in ibrutinib-treated CLL. TCRdb's table, derived via immunoSEQ multiplex PCR, lists solely in-frame clones and lacks some. The sample shows approximately 330,000 clones, 80% of them seen only once. This specimen consisted of PBMCs, obtained before ibrutinib treatment. These receptors were collected from a human donor with chronic lymphocytic leukemia.

The chain carries TRBV27 and TRBJ2-3; 11 positions agree with TRBD2. J was trimmed by 2 bases and V by 3 bases; bases with no gene match: 4. This CDR3 is built from 16 residues. The germline CDR1 and CDR2 sequences are MNHEY and SMNVEV (reference sequence). The CDR3 loop reads CASSFGTSGFTDTQYF. In DNA, the CDR3 is TGTGCCAGCAGTTTCGGGACTAGCGGATTCACAGATACGCAGTATTTT.

V usage is TRBV7-9 and J usage is TRBJ2-7, with a weak D call TRBD2 (5 bases). The V end was cut by 5 bases, the J end by 6 bases, with 17 bases between. Per germline, CDR1 SEHNR and CDR2 FQNEAQ (reference sequence). The CDR3 is 14 amino acids. This chain's CDR3 is CASSPSGLEAEQYF. CDR3 nucleotide sequence: TGTGCCAGCAGCCCGAGTGGGTTGGAGGCCGAGCAGTACTTC. The variable domain in full, with the rest retrieved from reference TRBV7-9 and TRBJ2-7, is DTGVSQNPRHKITKRGQNVTFRCDPISEHNRLYWYRQTLGQGPEFLTYFQNEAQLEKSRLLSDRFSAERPKGSFSTLEIQRTEQGDSAMYLCASSPSGLEAEQYFGPGTRLTVT.

The rearrangement uses TRBV4-1 and TRBJ2-1; D is undetermined. This CDR3 is 14 amino acids long. In germline, CDR1 is MGHRA, CDR2 YSYEKL. V was pared by 1 base and J by 8 bases, with 12 bases between. CDR3 in amino acids: CASSQVAGIYEQFF. The CDR3 DNA is TGCGCCAGCAGCCAAGTCGCAGGTATCTATGAGCAGTTCTTC.

This sequence joins TRBV9 and TRBJ2-6; D not resolved. This CDR3 comprises 14 residues. The germline gives CDR1 SGDLS, CDR2 YYNGEE. Trimming shortened V by 0 bases and J by 1 base, and 2 bases separated the two germline ends. CDR3 bases: TGTGCCAGCAGCGTAGGATCTGGGGCCAACGTCCTGACTTTC. It specifies CASSVGSGANVLTF.

This chain joins TRBV7-2 and TRBJ2-1; TRBD1 matches at 7 bases. Looked up from germline, CDR1 is SGHTA and CDR2 is FQGNSA. J was trimmed by 6 bases and V by 5 bases; bases with no gene match: 7. The CDR3 totals 14 residues. CDR3 sequence reads: CASSAQTGFNEQFF. In DNA, the CDR3 is TGTGCCAGCAGCGCCCAGACAGGGTTCAATGAGCAGTTCTTC.

V gene TRBV5-1 combines with J gene TRBJ1-2; possibly TRBD1 for D (5 bases). The CDR3 sequence is 15 residues long. Trimming left V 0 bases short and J 6 bases short, with 15 bases between. The germline V gene has CDR1 SGHRS and CDR2 YFSETQ. CDR3: CASSLGLAGTHGYTF. CDR3 DNA: TGCGCCAGCAGCTTGGGTCTCGCCGGGACTCATGGCTACACCTTC.

This chain links TRBV27 with TRBJ2-5; D may correspond to TRBD1 or TRBD2 (5 bases each). The CDR3 is 16 amino acids. Deletions cut 1 base from V and 2 bases from J, with 14 bases between. Germline V gene data show CDR1 as MNHEY and CDR2 as SMNVEV (reference sequence). CDR3 region: CASSLFQTGGQETQYF. The CDR3 coding sequence is TGTGCCAGCAGTTTATTCCAGACTGGGGGTCAAGAGACCCAGTACTTC.

This chain connects TRBV6-5 to TRBJ1-3; no definite D call. The CDR3 runs 16 residues. The germline CDR1 and CDR2 sequences are MNHEY and SVGAGI. Trimming removed 2 bases at V and 0 bases at J, with 11 bases between. CDR3 protein: CASSYGMLGSGNTIYF. For the CDR3, the DNA is TGTGCCAGCAGTTACGGGATGTTGGGCTCTGGAAACACCATATATTTT.

The V and J genes are TRBV30 and TRBJ1-2; D ambiguous. Trimming shortened V by 3 bases and J by 4 bases, and 15 bases separated the two germline ends. Germline CDR1 and CDR2: GTSNPN and SVGIG (reference sequence). The CDR3 has 14 residues. The CDR3 loop is CAWSKNRVSYGYTF. The CDR3 DNA follows: TGTGCCTGGAGCAAGAATAGGGTATCCTATGGCTACACCTTC.

The rearrangement links TRBV11-2 to TRBJ2-1; no firm D call. CDR3 length: 16 amino acids. Germline V gene sequence: CDR1 SGHAT, CDR2 FQNNGV. The V end lost 2 bases, the J end lost 0 bases, and 11 bases lay between the germline ends. The CDR3 DNA reads TGTGCCAGCAGCTTAAGGCAGCAGAGCTCCTACAATGAGCAGTTCTTC. Translating it yields CASSLRQQSSYNEQFF.

The CDR3 sequence: CASSQERILAPRETQYF. The CDR3 coding sequence is TGTGCCAGCAGCCAGGAAAGAATTCTAGCGCCGCGGGAGACCCAGTACTTC. The chain is built from TRBV7-8 and TRBJ2-5, with a weak D call TRBD2 (6 bases). The length of the CDR3 is 17 residues. Trimming took 5 bases from V and 5 from J, leaving 24 bases between them. Germline V gene data show CDR1 as SGHVS and CDR2 as FQNEAQ.

The chain combines TRBV4-3 with TRBJ2-3; 7 nucleotides agree with TRBD2. V shed 2 bases and J 2 bases; nucleotides not matched to a gene: 13. Per the germline V gene, CDR1 is LGHNA and CDR2 is YSLEER. The CDR3 spans 18 residues. In DNA form, the CDR3 reads TGCGCCAGCAGCCAATACAGACGACTAGCCAGTTTCACAGATACGCAGTATTTT. Amino acid sequence: CASSQYRRLASFTDTQYF.

The chain uses TRBV21-1 and TRBJ2-7; the D call in the table, TRBD2, was not verified against the DNA. TRBV21-1 is an annotated pseudogene. The CDR3 totals 15 residues. CDR3 DNA: TGTGCCAGCAGCAACTTTAGCGGGAGTGCCTACGAGCAGTACTTC. Residues: CASSNFSGSAYEQYF.

The chain has TRBV4-2 and TRBJ2-3; perhaps TRBD2 as D (5 bases). V lost 1 base, J lost 7 bases, and 18 bases lay in between. CDR3 length: 16 amino acids. Germline CDR1 LGHNA, CDR2 YNFKEQ. This CDR3 is CASSQVWETLRNTQYF. CDR3 in DNA: TGTGCCAGCAGCCAAGTTTGGGAGACTCTAAGGAATACGCAGTATTTT.

The chain uses TRBV4-1 and TRBJ2-1; D is possibly TRBD1 or TRBD2 (5 bases each). Trimming shortened V by 1 base and J by 3 bases, and 16 bases separated the two germline ends. The CDR3 totals 17 residues. The V gene's germline CDR1 is MGHRA and CDR2 YSYEKL. Here the CDR3 reads CASSQALGTEYYNEQFF. The DNA for the CDR3 is TGCGCCAGCAGCCAAGCGCTCGGGACGGAATACTACAATGAGCAGTTCTTC.

The chain is built from TRBV6-1 and TRBJ2-7, with TRBD1 matching 8 bases. J was trimmed by 3 bases and V by 4 bases; bases with no gene match: 8. CDR3 length: 15 amino acids. Germline V gives CDR1 MNHNS, CDR2 SASEGT. The CDR3 loop is CASSAFLGQGYEQYF. CDR3 DNA sequence: TGTGCCAGCAGTGCCTTTCTAGGACAGGGCTACGAGCAGTACTTC.

This clone was seen more than once but under ten times. The J gene is TRBJ2-7, the V gene TRBV4-2; no clear D gene. V was cut by 2 bases and J by 0 bases, with 11 bases left in between. The CDR3 totals 15 residues. Germline V gives CDR1 LGHNA, CDR2 YNFKEQ. CDR3 coding DNA: TGTGCCAGCAGCCAAAGGTGGGAAAGCTCCTACGAGCAGTACTTC. It is translated as CASSQRWESSYEQYF.

This clone was seen once. The chain couples TRBV28 to TRBJ1-2, with 9 positions matching TRBD1. Germline values: CDR1 MDHEN, CDR2 SYDVKM. The ends lost 3 bases at V and 11 bases at J; junction bases unmatched: 10. This CDR3 has 14 residues. CDR3: CASSFLHRGRAYTF. The CDR3 DNA reads as TGTGCCAGCAGTTTCCTACACAGGGGGCGCGCTTACACCTTC.